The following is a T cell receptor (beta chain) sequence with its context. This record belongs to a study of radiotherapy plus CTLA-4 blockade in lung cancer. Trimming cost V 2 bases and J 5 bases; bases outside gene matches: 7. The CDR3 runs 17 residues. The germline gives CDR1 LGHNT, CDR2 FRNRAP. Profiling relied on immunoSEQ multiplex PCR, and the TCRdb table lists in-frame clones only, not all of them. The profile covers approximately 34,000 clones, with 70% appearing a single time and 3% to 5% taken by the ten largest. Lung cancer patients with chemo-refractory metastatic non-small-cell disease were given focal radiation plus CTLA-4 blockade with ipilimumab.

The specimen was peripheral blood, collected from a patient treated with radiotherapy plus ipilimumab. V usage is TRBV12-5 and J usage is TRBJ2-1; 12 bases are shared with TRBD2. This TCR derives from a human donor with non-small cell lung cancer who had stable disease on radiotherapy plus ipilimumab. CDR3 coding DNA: TGTGCTAGTGGTTTGTCGACTAGCGGGAGAATCAACAATGAGCAGTTCTTC. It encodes CASGLSTSGRINNEQFF. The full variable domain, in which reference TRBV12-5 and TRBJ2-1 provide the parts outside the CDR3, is DARVTQTPRHKVTEMGQEVTMRCQPILGHNTVFWYRQTMMQGLELLAYFRNRAPLDDSGMPKDRFSAEMPDATLATLKIQPSEPRDSAVYFCASGLSTSGRINNEQFFGPGTRLTVL.